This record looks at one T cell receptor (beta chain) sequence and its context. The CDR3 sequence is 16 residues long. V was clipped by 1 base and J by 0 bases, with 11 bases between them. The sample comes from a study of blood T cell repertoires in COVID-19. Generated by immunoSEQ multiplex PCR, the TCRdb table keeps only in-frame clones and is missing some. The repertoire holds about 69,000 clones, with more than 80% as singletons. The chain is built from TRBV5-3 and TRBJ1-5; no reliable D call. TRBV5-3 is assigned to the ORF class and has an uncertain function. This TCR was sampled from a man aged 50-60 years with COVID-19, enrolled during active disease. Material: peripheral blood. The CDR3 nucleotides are TGTGCCAGAAGCTTGATAGGTGGCGGTAGCAATCAGCCCCAGCATTTT. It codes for CARSLIGGGSNQPQHF.